Sequencing of this TCR beta chain was carried out in a study of blood T cell repertoires in COVID-19. In the study overall: Sites in the United States, Italy and Spain provided acute and convalescent COVID-19 samples.

Authors' data handling: Amplification of reference gene primers was used by the study to estimate nucleated cell counts. Clones were sequenced by immunoSEQ multiplex PCR, and TCRdb holds only the in-frame ones, with some missing. The DNA was the basis for D and trimming; V, J and clone size are from that table. Counted here are around 170,000 clones, about 90% occurring once; the ten biggest clones make up 6% to 7.5%. The CDR3 runs 11 residues. Germline V gives CDR1 SQVTM, CDR2 ANQGSEA. V was clipped by 3 bases and J by 6 bases, with 8 bases between them. Cohort placement rested on clinical history that participants reported themselves.

The clonotype was recovered from a woman aged 50 to 65 who had recovered from COVID-19. Sample: PBMCs or T cells enriched from blood (not recorded which). The chain joins TRBV29-1 to TRBJ1-2; a weak D match, TRBD1 (5 bases). Here the CDR3 reads CSVDLGHGYTF. The CDR3, as DNA: TGCAGCGTTGATCTGGGGCATGGCTACACCTTC.